One sample yielded the 7 T cell receptor beta chains listed below, sequenced in a study of shared clonotypes between healthy human individuals. The naive CD8 fraction comprised CD45RO-negative cells positively selected for CCR7 and excluded terminally differentiated effector memory CD45RA+ cells. Data came from immunoSEQ multiplex PCR; TCRdb stores just in-frame clones and leaves some out. The sample yields about 2,100,000 clones, about 92% seen once. Sample: naive CD8+ T cells from PBMCs. These TCRs come from a man younger than 30 in good health. Some clones in this sample may be carry-over from other donors' samples.

CDR3 DNA: TGTGCCAGCAGCCCGAGGGGGGGGATGAAGCAGTATTTT. The encoded protein is CASSPRGGMKQYF. The gene calls are TRBV11-3 and TRBJ2-3; possibly TRBD2 for D (7 bases). Trimming took 5 bases from V and 11 from J, leaving 17 bases between them. The CDR3 has 13 amino acids. Germline V lookup: CDR1 SGHNT, CDR2 YENEEA.

The chain joins TRBV4-3 to TRBJ2-1; TRBD1 aligns across 8 bases. V dropped 0 bases and J dropped 8; count of bases not matched to a gene: 12. Germline V gives CDR1 LGHNA, CDR2 YSLEER. The length of the CDR3 is 17 residues. The CDR3 sequence: CASSQDSEQGVNDEQFF. CDR3 bases: TGCGCCAGCAGCCAAGATAGTGAACAGGGGGTTAACGATGAGCAGTTCTTC.

The chain couples TRBV14 to TRBJ1-2, with D maybe TRBD1 (5 bases). The CDR3 spans 18 residues. CDR1 is SGHDN and CDR2 is FVKESK in the germline V gene. The germline V and J ends were trimmed by 5 bases and 2 bases, with 24 bases remaining between them. CDR3 nucleotide sequence: TGTGCCAGCAGCAGAGACCACCAACCCCGATGGGGGAACTATGGCTACACCTTC. It yields the protein CASSRDHQPRWGNYGYTF.

The rearrangement uses TRBV10-3 and TRBJ2-3, with D possibly called TRBD1 or TRBD2 (5 bases each). Deletions cut 7 bases from V and 4 bases from J, with 12 bases between. Germline CDR1 ENHRY, CDR2 SYGVKD. This CDR3 is built from 13 residues. CDR3 nucleotides: TGTGCCATCAAAGGGGACGCCCCAGATACGCAGTATTTT. Residues: CAIKGDAPDTQYF.

The chain carries TRBV28 and TRBJ1-1; D is unresolved. Germline values: CDR1 MDHEN, CDR2 SYDVKM. Trimming removed 5 bases from V and 2 bases from J, with 9 bases in between. CDR3 length: 13 residues. CDR3 coding DNA: TGTGCCAGCAGTCCCATATTTAACACTGAAGCTTTCTTT. This translates into CASSPIFNTEAFF. Full variable domain (rest looked up from reference TRBV28 and TRBJ1-1): DVKVTQSSRYLVKRTGEKVFLECVQDMDHENMFWYRQDPGLGLRLIYFSYDVKMKEKGDIPEGYSVSREKKERFSLILESASTNQTSMYLCASSPIFNTEAFFGQGTRLTVV.

The genes are TRBV30 and TRBJ2-7; D perhaps matches TRBD2 (6 bases). Germline CDR1 GTSNPN, CDR2 SVGIG (reference sequence). The V end was cut by 4 bases, the J end by 0 bases, with 13 bases between. CDR3 length: 14 amino acids. This CDR3 is CAWIRRADSYEQYF. For the CDR3, the DNA is TGTGCCTGGATTAGGAGGGCCGACTCCTACGAGCAGTACTTC.

V is TRBV5-1 and J is TRBJ2-7; D gene ambiguous. CDR1 SGHRS and CDR2 YFSETQ come from the germline V gene. The V end was cut by 1 base, the J end by 4 bases, with 6 bases between. The CDR3 covers 12 residues. CDR3 region: CASSLSEYEQYF. CDR3 nucleotide sequence: TGCGCCAGCAGCTTGAGCGAGTACGAGCAGTACTTC.